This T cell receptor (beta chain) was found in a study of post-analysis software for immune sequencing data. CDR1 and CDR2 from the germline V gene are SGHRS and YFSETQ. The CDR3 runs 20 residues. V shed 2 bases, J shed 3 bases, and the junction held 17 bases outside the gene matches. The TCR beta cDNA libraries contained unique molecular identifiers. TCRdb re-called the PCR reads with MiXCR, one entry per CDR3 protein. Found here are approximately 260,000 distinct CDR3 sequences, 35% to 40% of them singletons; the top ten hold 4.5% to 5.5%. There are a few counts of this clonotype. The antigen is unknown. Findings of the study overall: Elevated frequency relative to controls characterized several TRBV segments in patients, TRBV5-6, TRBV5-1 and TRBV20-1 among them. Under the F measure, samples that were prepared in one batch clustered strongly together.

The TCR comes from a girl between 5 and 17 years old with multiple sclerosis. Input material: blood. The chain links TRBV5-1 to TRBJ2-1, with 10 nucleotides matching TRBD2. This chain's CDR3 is CASSLPKAGGPVRGYNEQFF. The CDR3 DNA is TGCGCCAGCAGCTTACCCAAAGCGGGAGGGCCTGTACGCGGCTACAATGAGCAGTTCTTC.